Each of the 21 T cell receptor beta chains below was sequenced from the same sample in a study of regulatory T cells in long-lasting Graves disease. Time point described: newly diagnosed GD, antithyroid drugs for less than 3 months. There was RNA extracted from PBMCs, and the TCR library was made from it. Through Arm-PCR of CDR3 regions and iRepertoire HTBI primers, TCR beta libraries were built. TCRdb processed the multiplex PCR reads anew with MiXCR; each CDR3 protein has one entry. The sample includes around 480,000 distinct CDR3 sequences, about 16% seen only once; the top ten take around a quarter. The sample was also reused in another study, on T cells in Graves' hyperthyroidism and ophthalmopathy.

The sequencing here drew on peripheral blood mononuclear cells (PBMCs), taken at new diagnosis, from a patient treated with antithyroid drugs. The receptors shown here come from a woman aged 35-60 years with Graves disease.

The V call is TRBV5-1, the J call TRBJ2-3, with D possibly called TRBD1 or TRBD2 (5 bases each). Germline V gene data show CDR1 as SGHRS and CDR2 as YFSETQ. Trimming left V 2 bases short and J 4 bases short, with 14 bases between. The CDR3 consists of 15 residues. The CDR3 region is CASSFSGHSSDTQYF. Written as DNA, the CDR3 is TGCGCCAGCAGCTTTTCGGGGCATTCATCAGATACGCAGTATTTT.

This clonotype was seen repeatedly, ten times or more. The genes are TRBV18 and TRBJ1-1; D unresolved. The CDR3 contains 16 residues. Germline values: CDR1 KGHSH, CDR2 LQKENI. The V end lost 3 bases, the J end lost 0 bases, and 14 bases lay between the germline ends. The DNA of the CDR3 is TGTGCCAGCTCACCTAACCGGGAGATTATGAACACTGAAGCTTTCTTT. Its protein is CASSPNREIMNTEAFF.

This sequence joins TRBV6-1 and TRBJ2-5; TRBD2 is a possible D gene (5 bases). The CDR3 is 13 amino acids. Germline CDR1 and CDR2: MNHNS and SASEGT. The germline V and J ends were trimmed by 0 bases and 3 bases, with 5 bases remaining between them. The CDR3 DNA sequence: TGTGCCAGCAGTGAAGCCGGGGAAGAGACCCAGTACTTC. It yields the protein CASSEAGEETQYF.

This chain joins TRBV12-3 or TRBV12-4 and TRBJ1-1; the D gene is possibly TRBD1 (6 bases). V lost 6 bases to trimming and J lost 5 bases, with 13 bases between them. The length of the CDR3 is 13 residues. The CDR3 DNA is TGTGCCAGCAGGTCACAGGGAATGACTGAAGCTTTCTTT. The encoded protein is CASRSQGMTEAFF.

This clonotype was seen only a few times. The rearrangement links TRBV28 to TRBJ2-3; TRBD2 aligns across 11 bases. CDR3 length: 17 residues. The junction had 11 bases not matched to a gene; V was cut back by 6 bases and J by 3 bases. Germline V gives CDR1 MDHEN, CDR2 SYDVKM. The CDR3 region is CASRVAGGGGRTDTQYF. CDR3 DNA: TGTGCCAGCAGAGTAGCGGGGGGGGGGGGGCGGACAGATACGCAGTATTTT.

This clonotype was counted between two and nine times. The J gene is TRBJ2-3, the V gene TRBV5-6; the D is unclear. The CDR3 totals 14 residues. V gave up 2 bases and J gave up 0 bases, with 7 bases separating them. CDR1 is SGHDT and CDR2 is YYEEEE in the germline V gene. The CDR3 region is CASSFGVSTDTQYF. The CDR3 region has the DNA TGTGCCAGCAGCTTTGGGGTCAGCACAGATACGCAGTATTTT.

This clonotype has at least ten counts. This chain uses TRBV11-3 with TRBJ2-1; no clear D. The germline V and J ends were trimmed by 3 bases and 4 bases, with 16 bases remaining between them. CDR1 and CDR2 from the germline V gene are SGHNT and YENEEA. This CDR3 spans 16 amino acids. The CDR3 nucleotides read TGTGCCAGCAGCTTCAGACCCCTCCTGGGGTACAATGAGCAGTTCTTC. Translated: CASSFRPLLGYNEQFF.

This clonotype was seen many times. The rearrangement joins TRBV2 to TRBJ2-1; 8 positions agree with TRBD2. The CDR3 sequence is 15 residues long. J gave up 4 bases and V 3 bases, and 5 bases lay outside the gene matches. From germline, CDR1 is SNHLY and CDR2 FYNNEI. The DNA of the CDR3 is TGTGCCAGCAGTGAGAGTAGCGGGGCGTACAATGAGCAGTTCTTC. Translated, it gives CASSESSGAYNEQFF.

In this sample, this clonotype turned up a few times. The gene calls are TRBV20-1 and TRBJ1-3; D is ambiguous. V was pared by 3 bases and J by 4 bases, with 7 bases between. There are 12 residues in the CDR3. Per germline, CDR1 DFQATT and CDR2 SNEGSKA (reference sequence). The CDR3 region is CSASAPGNTIYF. DNA for the CDR3: TGCAGTGCTAGTGCCCCCGGAAACACCATATATTTT.

Worth noting for this clonotype: One base away lies a much larger clone, so this may be a sequencing read error. The rearrangement links TRBV20-1 to TRBJ2-3, with a possible D match to TRBD1 (6 bases). Germline values: CDR1 DFQATT, CDR2 SNEGSKA (reference sequence). The CDR3 sequence is 16 residues long. CDR3 DNA: TGCAGTGCTAGAGATTCAGGGGCCACCCCCACAGATGCGCAGTATTTT. Translated: CSARDSGATPTDAQYF.

The gene calls are TRBV7-9 and TRBJ1-1; no firm D call. Trimming took 1 base from V and 1 from J, leaving 25 bases between them. The CDR3 runs 20 residues. Germline CDR1 reads SEHNR; CDR2 reads FQNEAQ (reference sequence). The CDR3 nucleotides are TGTGCCAGCAGCTTAGGGTCCCCAGGTTCCCAGCCTCCCCCGAACACTGAAGCTTTCTTT. This gives the protein CASSLGSPGSQPPPNTEAFF.

The chain uses TRBV19 and TRBJ2-5; D is tentatively TRBD1 or TRBD2 (5 bases each). The germline CDR1 and CDR2 sequences are LNHDA and SQIVND (reference sequence). The CDR3 runs 16 residues. V was clipped by 0 bases and J by 5 bases, with 16 bases between them. CDR3 DNA: TGTGCCAGTAGTATAGATCCCCCGGGGCTGCGGGAGACCCAGTACTTC. Its protein product is CASSIDPPGLRETQYF.

This clonotype has at least ten counts. The chain carries TRBV27 and TRBJ2-7; 7 positions match TRBD1. The CDR3 sequence is 12 residues long. CDR1 is MNHEY, CDR2 SMNVEV, per germline (reference sequence). With 7 bases clipped from V and 5 bases from J, the junction kept 5 bases outside the gene matches. CDR3 loop: CASTGDRDEQYF. CDR3 nucleotides: TGTGCCAGCACCGGAGACAGGGACGAGCAGTACTTC.

Note on this clonotype: It may be a read error: a sequence one base away is much more abundant. The chain carries TRBV10-2 and TRBJ2-5; the match to TRBD1 covers 8 bases. After removal of 4 bases from V and 11 bases from J, the junction contained 9 bases not matched to a gene. This CDR3 region has 13 residues. CDR1 is WSHSY, CDR2 SAAADI, per germline. In DNA, the CDR3 is TGCGCCAGCAGTGTGGGGACAGGTGGAGAGCAGTACTTC. This gives the protein CASSVGTGGEQYF.

This clonotype was detected ten times or more. This chain connects TRBV12-3 or TRBV12-4 to TRBJ1-1, with D unresolved. This CDR3 region has 14 residues. V was cut by 3 bases and J by 6 bases, with 14 bases left in between. The CDR3 reads CASSFMWRTAEAFF. CDR3 sequence (DNA): TGTGCCAGCAGTTTTATGTGGAGAACGGCTGAAGCTTTCTTT.

V usage is TRBV29-1 and J usage is TRBJ2-7; no clear D. Germline CDR1 and CDR2: SQVTM and ANQGSEA. The CDR3 contains 10 residues. V shed 4 bases and J shed 8 bases, with 9 bases lying between them. CDR3 bases: TGCAGCGTTGGGGCAGGACAGCAGTACTTC. This translates into CSVGAGQQYF.

The chain links TRBV5-1 to TRBJ2-3; D could derive from TRBD1 or TRBD2 (5 bases each). Germline V CDR1 and CDR2: SGHRS, YFSETQ. V shed 4 bases and J shed 0 bases, with 18 bases lying between them. The length of the CDR3 is 17 residues. CDR3 DNA sequence: TGCGCCAGCAGCATGGAGCCTTCGGGACGAAGCACAGATACGCAGTATTTT. Amino acids: CASSMEPSGRSTDTQYF.

This clonotype was observed at least ten times. The CDR3 loop reads CASSLGGGGGNEQFF. The CDR3, as DNA: TGTGCCAGCAGCTTAGGTGGGGGAGGAGGCAATGAGCAGTTCTTC. The V and J genes are TRBV7-9 and TRBJ2-1; D is possibly TRBD2 (6 bases). The CDR3 is 15 amino acids. Looked up from germline, CDR1 is SEHNR and CDR2 is FQNEAQ (reference sequence). The V and J ends lost 1 base and 6 bases respectively, with 13 bases between them.

Regarding this clonotype: This could be a read error, since a much larger clone is one nucleotide away. The chain is built from TRBV5-1 and TRBJ1-5, with 9 bases aligning to TRBD1. Germline V gives CDR1 SGHRS, CDR2 YFSETQ. CDR3 length: 16 residues. The CDR3 bases are TGTGCCAGCAGCTCGGCCGGGACAGGGTACAATCAGCCCCAGCATTTT. This encodes CASSSAGTGYNQPQHF.

This clonotype has only a few counts. The chain couples TRBV29-1 to TRBJ2-7, with D possibly being TRBD1 (7 bases). V lost 6 bases to trimming and J lost 3 bases, with 15 bases between them. The CDR3 loop spans 13 amino acids. Germline values: CDR1 SQVTM, CDR2 ANQGSEA. The CDR3 DNA is TGCAGCGTGCGGGACAGCCTTGACTACGAGCAGTACTTC. It translates to CSVRDSLDYEQYF.

The chain has TRBV6-2 or TRBV6-3 and TRBJ1-3; D is uncertain. The CDR3 consists of 15 residues. Germline V gives CDR1 MNHEY, CDR2 SVGEGT. V shed 7 bases and J shed 3 bases, with 16 bases lying between them. The DNA of the CDR3 is TGTGCCAGCATTTCGGGATTACCCCTTGGAAACACCATATATTTT. This gives the protein CASISGLPLGNTIYF.